This T cell receptor (beta chain) derives from a study of cytotoxic CD8 clonotypes in ibrutinib-treated CLL. At the level of the study: Enrolment comprised around twelve relapsed/refractory and more than 14 treatment-naive patients; about 18 were IGHV unmutated.

Here immunoSEQ multiplex PCR was the method, and the copy in TCRdb shows in-frame clones only, minus some. The sample lists fewer than 90,000 clones, around 68% occurring once. The CDR3 contains 14 residues. The V gene's germline CDR1 is LGHNA and CDR2 YSLEER. The ends were cut back, 0 bases at V and 8 bases at J, with 13 bases in the middle. The sample consisted of PBMCs, taken after 12 months of ibrutinib treatment. J is TRBJ1-2 and V is TRBV4-3, with D unclear. The sequence came from a human donor with chronic lymphocytic leukemia. This chain's CDR3 is CASSQERTSRGYTF. In DNA form, the CDR3 reads TGCGCCAGCAGCCAAGAAAGAACCAGCAGAGGCTACACCTTC.